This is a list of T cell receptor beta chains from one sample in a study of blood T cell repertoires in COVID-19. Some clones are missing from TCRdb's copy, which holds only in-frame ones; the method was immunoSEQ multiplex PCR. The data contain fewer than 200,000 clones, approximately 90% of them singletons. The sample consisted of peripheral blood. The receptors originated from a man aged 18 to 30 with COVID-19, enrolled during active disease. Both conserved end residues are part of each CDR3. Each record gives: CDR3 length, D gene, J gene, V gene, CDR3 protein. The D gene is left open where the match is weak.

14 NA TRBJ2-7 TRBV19 CASSKGLEGYEQYF
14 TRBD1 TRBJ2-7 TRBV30 CAWSPRTGGYEQYF
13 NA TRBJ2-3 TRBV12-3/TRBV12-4 CASTGHLTDTQYF
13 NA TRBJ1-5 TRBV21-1 CATLQDSNQPQHF
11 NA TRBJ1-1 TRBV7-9 CASTPDSEAFF
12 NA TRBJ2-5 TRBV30 CAWTTSGETQYF
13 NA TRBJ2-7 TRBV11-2 CASSSTGTYEQYF
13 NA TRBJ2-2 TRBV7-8 CASSLDQGGELFF
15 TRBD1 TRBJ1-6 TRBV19 CASSTQDRGVSPLHF
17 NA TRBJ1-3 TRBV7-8 CASSLKRAFPSGNTIYF
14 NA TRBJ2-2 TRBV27 CASSLGLNTGELFF
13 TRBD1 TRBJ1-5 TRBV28 CASSRAGGQPQHF
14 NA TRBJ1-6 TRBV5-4 CASSSAHGDSPLHF
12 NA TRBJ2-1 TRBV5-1 CASSLGELEQFF
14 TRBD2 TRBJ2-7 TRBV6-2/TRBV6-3 CASSSPGLPSEQYF
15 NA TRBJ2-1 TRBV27 CASSLVPPSYNEQFF
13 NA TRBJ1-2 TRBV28 CASSLGGTVYYTF
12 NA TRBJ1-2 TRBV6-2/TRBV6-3 CASSSPGYGYTF
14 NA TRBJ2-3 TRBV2 CASSGGDSTDTQYF
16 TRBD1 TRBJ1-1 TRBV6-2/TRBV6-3 CASSYPDRAGVSEAFF
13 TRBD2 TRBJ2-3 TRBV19 CASSIGGGDTQYF
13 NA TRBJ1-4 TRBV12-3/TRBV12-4 CASSAGDTVKLFF
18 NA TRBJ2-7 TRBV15 CATSGRIPTGQTPYEQYF
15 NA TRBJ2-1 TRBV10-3 CAISVGGATYNEQFF
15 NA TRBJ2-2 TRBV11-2 CASSLVGGPFGELFF
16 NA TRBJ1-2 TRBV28 CASSDTPGRGGYGYTF
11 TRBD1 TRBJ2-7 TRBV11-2 CASSLDQDREF
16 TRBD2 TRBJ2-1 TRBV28 CASSLFGTSGINEQFF
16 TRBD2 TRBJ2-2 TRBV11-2 CASSLGLRERTGELFF
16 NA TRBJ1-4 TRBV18 CASSRPLAGANEKLLF
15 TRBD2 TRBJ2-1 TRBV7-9 CASSYSGLNRDEQFF
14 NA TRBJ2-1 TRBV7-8 CASSPLGGYNEQFF
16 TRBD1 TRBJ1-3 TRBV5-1 CASSLAGQGFGNTIYF
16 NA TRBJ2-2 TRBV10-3 CAISDRRDRNTGELFF
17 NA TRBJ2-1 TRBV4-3 CASSQDYSPGPYNEQFF
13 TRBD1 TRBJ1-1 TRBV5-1 CASSSRQGPGAFF
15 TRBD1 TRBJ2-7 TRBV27 CASSTHGQGVNEQYF
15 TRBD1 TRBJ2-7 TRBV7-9 CASSHALTGNYEQYF
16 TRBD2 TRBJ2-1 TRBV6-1 CASSVYPSGRTNEQFF
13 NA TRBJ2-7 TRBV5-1 CASSLAAGYEQYF
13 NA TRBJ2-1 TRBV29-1 CSVALAVDNEQFF
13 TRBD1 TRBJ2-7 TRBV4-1 CASSIQGSDEQYF
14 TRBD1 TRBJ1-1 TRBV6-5 CASRATGLRTEAFF
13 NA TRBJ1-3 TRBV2 CASTMSSGNTIYF
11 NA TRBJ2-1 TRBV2 CASIDWSAPFF
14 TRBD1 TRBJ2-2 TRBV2 CASIPQGATGELFF
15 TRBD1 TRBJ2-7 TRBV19 CASSDGQGPSYEQYF
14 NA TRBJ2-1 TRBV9 CASSVGLVDNEQFF
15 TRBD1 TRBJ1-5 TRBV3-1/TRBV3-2 CASSRGQGEHQPQHF
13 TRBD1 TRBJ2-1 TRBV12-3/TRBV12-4 CASSSRQGSEQFF
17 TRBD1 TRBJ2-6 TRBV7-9 CASSRTGILSGANVLTF
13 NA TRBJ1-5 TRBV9 CASSVGGSQPQHF
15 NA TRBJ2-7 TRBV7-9 CASSTTNRTSYEQYF
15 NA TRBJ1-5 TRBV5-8 CASSAGQNSNQPQHF
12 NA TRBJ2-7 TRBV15 CATSGSSYEQYF
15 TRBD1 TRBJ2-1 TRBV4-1 CASSQPGQGVNEQFF
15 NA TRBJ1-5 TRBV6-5 CASSYRVPEDQPQHF
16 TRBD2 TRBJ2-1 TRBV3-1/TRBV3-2 CASSQDREANYNEQFF
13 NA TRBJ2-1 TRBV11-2 CASSRRGLGEQFF